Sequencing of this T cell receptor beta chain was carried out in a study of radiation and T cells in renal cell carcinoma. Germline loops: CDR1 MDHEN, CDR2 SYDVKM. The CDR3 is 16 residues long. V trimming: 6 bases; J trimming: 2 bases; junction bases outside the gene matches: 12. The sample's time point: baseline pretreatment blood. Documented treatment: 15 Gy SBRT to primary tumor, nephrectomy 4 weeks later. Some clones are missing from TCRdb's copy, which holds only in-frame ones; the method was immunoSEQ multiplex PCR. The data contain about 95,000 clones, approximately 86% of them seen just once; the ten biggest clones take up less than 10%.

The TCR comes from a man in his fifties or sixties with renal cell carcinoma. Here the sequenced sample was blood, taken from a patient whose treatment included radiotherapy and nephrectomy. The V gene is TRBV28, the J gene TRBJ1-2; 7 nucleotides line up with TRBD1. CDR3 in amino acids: CASRNRAWTGNYGYTF. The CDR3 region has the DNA TGTGCCAGCAGAAATCGGGCCTGGACAGGAAACTATGGCTACACCTTC.